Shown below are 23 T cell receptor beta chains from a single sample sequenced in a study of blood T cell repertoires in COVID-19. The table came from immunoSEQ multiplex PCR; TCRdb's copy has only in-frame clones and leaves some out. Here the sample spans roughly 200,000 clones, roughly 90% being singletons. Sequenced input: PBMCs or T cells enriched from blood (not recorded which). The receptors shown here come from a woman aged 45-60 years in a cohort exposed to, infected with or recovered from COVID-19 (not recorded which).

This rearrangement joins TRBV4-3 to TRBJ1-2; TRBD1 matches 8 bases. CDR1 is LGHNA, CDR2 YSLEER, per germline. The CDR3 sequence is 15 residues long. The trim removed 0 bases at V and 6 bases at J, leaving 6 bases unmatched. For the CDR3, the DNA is TGCGCCAGCAGCCAAGATGACAGGGGAGGGGATGGCTACACCTTC. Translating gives CASSQDDRGGDGYTF.

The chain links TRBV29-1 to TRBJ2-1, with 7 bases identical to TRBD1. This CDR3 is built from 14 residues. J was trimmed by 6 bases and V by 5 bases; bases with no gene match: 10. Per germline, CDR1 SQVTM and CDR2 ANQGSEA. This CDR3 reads CSVRFGTEANEQFF. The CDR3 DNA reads TGCAGCGTTCGTTTTGGGACAGAGGCCAATGAGCAGTTCTTC.

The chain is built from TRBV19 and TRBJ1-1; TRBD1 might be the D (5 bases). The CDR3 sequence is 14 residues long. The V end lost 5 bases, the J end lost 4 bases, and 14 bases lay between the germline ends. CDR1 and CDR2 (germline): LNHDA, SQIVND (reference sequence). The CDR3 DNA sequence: TGTGCCAGTAGTCCACAGGTAAGAAGCACTGAAGCTTTCTTT. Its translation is CASSPQVRSTEAFF.

CDR3 residues: CASSLAGRTSGACGQFF. As DNA, the CDR3 is TGTGCCAGCAGCTTAGCAGGACGGACTAGCGGGGCCTGCGGGCAGTTCTTC. The chain couples TRBV7-2 to TRBJ2-1, with 12 bases matching TRBD2. This CDR3 contains 17 residues. The germline V gene has CDR1 SGHTA and CDR2 FQGNSA. With V trimmed by 0 bases and J by 12 bases, 12 bases remained unmatched.

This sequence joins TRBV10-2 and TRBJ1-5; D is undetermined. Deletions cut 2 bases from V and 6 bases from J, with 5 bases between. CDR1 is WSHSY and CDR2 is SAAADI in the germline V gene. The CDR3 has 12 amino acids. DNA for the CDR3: TGCGCCAGCAGTGAGCCTACTCAGCCCCAGCATTTT. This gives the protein CASSEPTQPQHF.

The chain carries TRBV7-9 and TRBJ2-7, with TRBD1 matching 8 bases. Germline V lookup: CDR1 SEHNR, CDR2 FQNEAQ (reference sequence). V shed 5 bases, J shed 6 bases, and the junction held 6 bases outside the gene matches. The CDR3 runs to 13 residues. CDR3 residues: CASSQDRGGEQYF. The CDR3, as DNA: TGTGCCAGCAGCCAAGACAGGGGTGGCGAGCAGTACTTC.

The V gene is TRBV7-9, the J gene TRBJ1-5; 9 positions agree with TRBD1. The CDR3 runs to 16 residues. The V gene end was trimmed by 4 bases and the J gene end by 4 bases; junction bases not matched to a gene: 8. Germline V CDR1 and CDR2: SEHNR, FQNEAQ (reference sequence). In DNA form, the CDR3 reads TGTGCCAGCAGCTCGAGCCGGACAGGGGCAAATCAGCCCCAGCATTTT. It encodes CASSSSRTGANQPQHF.

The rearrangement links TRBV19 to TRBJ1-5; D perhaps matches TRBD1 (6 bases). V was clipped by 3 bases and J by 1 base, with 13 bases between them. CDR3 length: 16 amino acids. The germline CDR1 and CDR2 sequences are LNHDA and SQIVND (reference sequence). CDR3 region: CASSMGAGQSNQPQHF. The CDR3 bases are TGTGCCAGTAGTATGGGGGCAGGGCAGAGCAATCAGCCCCAGCATTTT.

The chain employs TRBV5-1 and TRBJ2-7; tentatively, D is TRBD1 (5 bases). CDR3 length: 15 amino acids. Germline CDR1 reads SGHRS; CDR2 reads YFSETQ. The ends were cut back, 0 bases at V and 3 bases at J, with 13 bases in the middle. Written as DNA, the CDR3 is TGCGCCAGCAGCTTGGAAGTGCGGCAGGGCTACGAGCAGTACTTC. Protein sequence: CASSLEVRQGYEQYF.

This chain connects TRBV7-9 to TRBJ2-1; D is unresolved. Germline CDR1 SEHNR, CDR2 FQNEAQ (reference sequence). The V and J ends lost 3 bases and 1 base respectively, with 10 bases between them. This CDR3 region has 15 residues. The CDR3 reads CASSFLVTSYNEQFF. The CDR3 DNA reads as TGTGCCAGCAGCTTTTTAGTAACTTCCTACAATGAGCAGTTCTTC.

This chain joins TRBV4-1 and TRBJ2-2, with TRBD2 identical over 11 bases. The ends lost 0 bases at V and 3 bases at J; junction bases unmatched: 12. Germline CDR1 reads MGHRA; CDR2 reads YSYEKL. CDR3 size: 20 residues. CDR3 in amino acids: CASSQDLVRLAGGDTGELFF. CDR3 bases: TGCGCCAGCAGCCAAGATCTCGTACGGCTAGCGGGGGGAGACACCGGGGAGCTGTTTTTT.

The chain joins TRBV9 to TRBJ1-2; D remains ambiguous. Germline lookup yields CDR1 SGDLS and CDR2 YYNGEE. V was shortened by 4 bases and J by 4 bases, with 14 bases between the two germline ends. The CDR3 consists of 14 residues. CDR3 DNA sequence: TGTGCCAGCAGCCCTACCCCGGAGCCCTATGGCTACACCTTC. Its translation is CASSPTPEPYGYTF.

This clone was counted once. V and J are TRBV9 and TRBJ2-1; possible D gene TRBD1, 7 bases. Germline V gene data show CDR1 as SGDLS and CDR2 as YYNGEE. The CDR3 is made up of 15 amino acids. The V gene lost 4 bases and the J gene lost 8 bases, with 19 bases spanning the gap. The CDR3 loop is CASSPQGGPRDEQFF. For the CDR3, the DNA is TGTGCCAGCAGCCCCCAGGGGGGCCCAAGGGATGAGCAGTTCTTC.

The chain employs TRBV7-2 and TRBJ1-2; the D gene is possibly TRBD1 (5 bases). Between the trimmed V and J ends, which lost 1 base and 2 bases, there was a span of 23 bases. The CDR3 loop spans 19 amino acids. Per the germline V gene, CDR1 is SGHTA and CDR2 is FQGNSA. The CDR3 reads CASSLVGGRASLVNYGYTF. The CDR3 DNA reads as TGTGCCAGCAGCTTAGTCGGGGGAAGGGCGAGCCTCGTAAACTATGGCTACACCTTC. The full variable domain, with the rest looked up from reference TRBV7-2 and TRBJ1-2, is GAGVSQSPSNKVTEKGKDVELRCDPISGHTALYWYRQSLGQGLEFLIYFQGNSAPDKSGLPSDRFSAERTGGSVSTLTIQRTQQEDSAVYLCASSLVGGRASLVNYGYTFGSGTRLTVV.

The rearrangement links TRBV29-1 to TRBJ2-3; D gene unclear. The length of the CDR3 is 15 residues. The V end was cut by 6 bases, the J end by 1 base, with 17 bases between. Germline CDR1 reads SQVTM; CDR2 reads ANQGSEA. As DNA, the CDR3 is TGCAGCGTCCCGGGTGGGTCGGCCCGCACAGATACGCAGTATTTT. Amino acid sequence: CSVPGGSARTDTQYF.

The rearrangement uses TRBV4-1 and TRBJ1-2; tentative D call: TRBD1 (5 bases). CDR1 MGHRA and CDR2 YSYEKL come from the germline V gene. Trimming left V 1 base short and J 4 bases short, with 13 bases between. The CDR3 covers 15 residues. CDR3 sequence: CASSQVAQATYGYTF. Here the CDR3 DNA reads TGCGCCAGCAGCCAAGTCGCACAGGCCACCTATGGCTACACCTTC.

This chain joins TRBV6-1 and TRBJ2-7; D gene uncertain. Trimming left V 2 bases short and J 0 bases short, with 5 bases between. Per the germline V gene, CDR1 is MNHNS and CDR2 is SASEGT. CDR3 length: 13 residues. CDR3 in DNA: TGTGCCAGCAGTGAACAGTTCTCCTACGAGCAGTACTTC. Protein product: CASSEQFSYEQYF.

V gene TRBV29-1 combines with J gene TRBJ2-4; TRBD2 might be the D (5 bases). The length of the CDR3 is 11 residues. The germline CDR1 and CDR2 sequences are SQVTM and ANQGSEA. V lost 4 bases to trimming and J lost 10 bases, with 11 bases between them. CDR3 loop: CSVAFRTIQYF. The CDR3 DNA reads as TGCAGCGTTGCTTTTCGGACTATTCAGTACTTC.

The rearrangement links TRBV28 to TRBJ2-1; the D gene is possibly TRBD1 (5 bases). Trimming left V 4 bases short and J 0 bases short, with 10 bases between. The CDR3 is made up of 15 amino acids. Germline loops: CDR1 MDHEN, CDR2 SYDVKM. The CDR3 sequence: CASSSRQNSYNEQFF. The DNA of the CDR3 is TGTGCCAGCAGTTCTCGACAGAACTCCTACAATGAGCAGTTCTTC.

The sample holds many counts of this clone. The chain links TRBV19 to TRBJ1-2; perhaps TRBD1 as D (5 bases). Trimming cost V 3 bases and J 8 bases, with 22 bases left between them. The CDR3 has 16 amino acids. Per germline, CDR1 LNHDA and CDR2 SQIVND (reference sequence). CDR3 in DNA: TGTGCCAGTAGTATCCTCGGGGAGGGACTAGCTGGGGGCTACACCTTC. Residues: CASSILGEGLAGGYTF. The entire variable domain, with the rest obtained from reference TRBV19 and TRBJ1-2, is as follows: DGGITQSPKYLFRKEGQNVTLSCEQNLNHDAMYWYRQDPGQGLRLIYYSQIVNDFQKGDIAEGYSVSREKKESFPLTVTSAQKNPTAFYLCASSILGEGLAGGYTFGSGTRLTVV.

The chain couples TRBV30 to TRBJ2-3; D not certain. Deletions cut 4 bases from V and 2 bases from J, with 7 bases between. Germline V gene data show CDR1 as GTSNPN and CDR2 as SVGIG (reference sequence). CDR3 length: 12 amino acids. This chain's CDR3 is CAWTPLTDTQYF. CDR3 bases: TGTGCCTGGACCCCACTCACAGATACGCAGTATTTT.

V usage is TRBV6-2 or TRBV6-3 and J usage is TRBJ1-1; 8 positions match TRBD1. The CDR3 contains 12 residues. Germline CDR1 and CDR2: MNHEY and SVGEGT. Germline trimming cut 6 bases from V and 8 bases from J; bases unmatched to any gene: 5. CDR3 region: CASSSRGREAFF. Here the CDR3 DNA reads TGTGCCAGCAGCAGCAGGGGGCGAGAAGCTTTCTTT.

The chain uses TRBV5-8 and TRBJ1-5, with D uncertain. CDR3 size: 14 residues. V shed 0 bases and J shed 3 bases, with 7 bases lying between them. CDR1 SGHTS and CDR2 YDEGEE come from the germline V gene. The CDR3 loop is CASSLDSFNQPQHF. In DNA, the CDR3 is TGTGCCAGCAGCTTGGACAGTTTCAATCAGCCCCAGCATTTT.